The clone carrying this TCR beta chain was recorded a few times. Time point reported: pre-sensitization, week 0. Treatment meaning: therapeutic diphenylcyclopropenone sensitization with weekly scalp DPC. The study drew its donors from alopecia patients who were 18 to 70 years old and suitable for DPC. Sequencing started from total RNA isolated from unfractionated whole blood. Each CDR3 protein gets one entry after TCRdb re-called the RACE reads with MiXCR. The top ten hold about 1.2% of the sample, which has under 300,000 distinct CDR3 sequences, around 7% seen once. These data come from a study of human T cells and chemical hapten exposure. Germline V gene lookup returns CDR1 KGHDR and CDR2 SFDVKD. CDR3 length: 12 amino acids. The germline V and J ends were trimmed by 4 bases and 8 bases, with 8 bases remaining between them.

Here the sequenced sample was whole blood, taken in connection with sensitization to the hapten diphenylcyclopropenone (DPC). The chain has TRBV24-1 and TRBJ1-5; D remains ambiguous. The clonotype originates from a man younger than 35 with alopecia areata. Some clones in this sample may be carry-over from other donors' samples. The DNA for the CDR3 is TGTGCCACCAGTGACGCCGGGGAGCCCCAGCATTTT. It is translated as CATSDAGEPQHF.